This T cell receptor beta chain is from a study of OX40 agonist ivuxolimab in advanced cancers. The overall study: The study treated patients with ivuxolimab, an agonistic anti-OX40 (CD134) antibody.

Autoimmune disease history or systemic immunosuppression barred patients. Trimming removed 0 bases at V and 4 bases at J, with 6 bases between. CDR1 and CDR2 (germline): SQVTM, ANQGSEA. The CDR3 sequence is 12 residues long. Only in-frame clones appear in the TCRdb table, and some are missing; sequencing was by immunoSEQ multiplex PCR. The sample has tens of thousands of clones, around four fifths seen once. The chain has TRBV29-1 and TRBJ1-1; D ambiguous. Sequenced material: CD4+ or CD8+ T cells sorted from blood, taken in a trial of the OX40 agonist ivuxolimab. The clonotype comes from an adult with an advanced solid tumor such as melanoma, head and neck, liver or kidney cancer. CDR3 in DNA: TGCAGCGTTGAAGAAGGTCCCACTGAAGCTTTCTTT. Translated: CSVEEGPTEAFF.